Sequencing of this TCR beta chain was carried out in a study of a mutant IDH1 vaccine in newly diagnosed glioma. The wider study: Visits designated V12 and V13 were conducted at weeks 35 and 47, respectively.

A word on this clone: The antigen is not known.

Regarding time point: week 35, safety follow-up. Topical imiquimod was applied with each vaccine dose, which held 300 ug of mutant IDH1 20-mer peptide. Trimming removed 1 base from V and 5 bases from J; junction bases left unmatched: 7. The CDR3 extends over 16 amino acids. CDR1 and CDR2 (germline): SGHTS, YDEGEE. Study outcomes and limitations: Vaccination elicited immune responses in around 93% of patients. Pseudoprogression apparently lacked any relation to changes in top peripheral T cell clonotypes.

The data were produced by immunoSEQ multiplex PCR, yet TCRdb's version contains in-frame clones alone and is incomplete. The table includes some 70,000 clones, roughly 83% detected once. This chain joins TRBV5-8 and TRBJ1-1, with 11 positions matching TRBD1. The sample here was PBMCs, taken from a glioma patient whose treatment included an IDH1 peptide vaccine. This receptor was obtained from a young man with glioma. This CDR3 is CASSLWTGGRKTEAFF. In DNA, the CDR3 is TGTGCCAGCAGCTTGTGGACAGGGGGCCGGAAGACTGAAGCTTTCTTT.